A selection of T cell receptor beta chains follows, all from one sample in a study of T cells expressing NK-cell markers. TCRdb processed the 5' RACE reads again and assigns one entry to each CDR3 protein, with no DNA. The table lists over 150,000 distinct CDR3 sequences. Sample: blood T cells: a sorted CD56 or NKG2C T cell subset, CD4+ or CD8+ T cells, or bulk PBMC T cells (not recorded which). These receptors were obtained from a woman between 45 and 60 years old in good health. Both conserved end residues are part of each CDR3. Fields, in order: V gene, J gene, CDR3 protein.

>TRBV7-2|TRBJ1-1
CASSSRSVRPEGTEAFF
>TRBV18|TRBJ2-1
CASSFSDSSYNEQFF
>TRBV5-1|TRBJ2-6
CASSLGQVPGSGANVLTF
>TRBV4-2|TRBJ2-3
CASSQEGTSGRVTDTQYF
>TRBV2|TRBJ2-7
CASRLTGSNPYEQYF
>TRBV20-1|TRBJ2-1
CSARDSGQGLSEQFF
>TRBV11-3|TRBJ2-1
CASSLGVSEQFF
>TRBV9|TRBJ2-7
CASSPDGGPTTYEQYF
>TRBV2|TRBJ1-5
CASSPEGNQPQHF
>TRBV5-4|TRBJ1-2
CARLRCYGYTF
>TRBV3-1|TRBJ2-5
CASSQVEGRFETQYF
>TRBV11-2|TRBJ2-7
CASRRDRGMNEQYF
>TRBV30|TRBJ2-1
CAWKLAGMFHEQFF
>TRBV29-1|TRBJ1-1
CSVPGEYTEAFF
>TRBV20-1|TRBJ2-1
CSAPNTSGVYNEQFF
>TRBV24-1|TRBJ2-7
CATSDLVTYEQYF
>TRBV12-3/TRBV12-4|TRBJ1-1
CASSLAGWGTEAFF
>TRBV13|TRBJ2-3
CASSVDTGPTDTQYF
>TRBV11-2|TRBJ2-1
CASSLLAGERNEQFF
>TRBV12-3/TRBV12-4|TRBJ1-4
CASTVAPNEKLFF
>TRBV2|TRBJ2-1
CASPPTGTGVYNEQFF
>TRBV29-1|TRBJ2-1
CSVVGVTRYEQFF
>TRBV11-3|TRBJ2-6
CASSGVRDSSGANVLTF
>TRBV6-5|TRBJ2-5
CASSPRSGAQETQYF
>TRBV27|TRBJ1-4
CASSSVARVEKLFF
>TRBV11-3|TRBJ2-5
CASRRRLQETQYF
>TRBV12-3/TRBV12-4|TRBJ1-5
CASSLASGRGDQPQHF
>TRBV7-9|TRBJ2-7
CASSLGRGGIYEQYF
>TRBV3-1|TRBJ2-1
CASSQGEVGGPYNEQFF
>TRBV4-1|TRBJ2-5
CASSQGLQSARETQYF
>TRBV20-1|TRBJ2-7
CSAPHGGEAYEQYF
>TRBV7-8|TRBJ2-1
CASSSSQGLRRNEQFF
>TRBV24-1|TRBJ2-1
CATGGTSGSFYNEQFF
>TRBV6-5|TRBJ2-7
CASTPQAGLYEQYF
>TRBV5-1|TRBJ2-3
CASLAGEQGTDTQYF
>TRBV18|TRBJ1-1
CASSPQGETEAFF
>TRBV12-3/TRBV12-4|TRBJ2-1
CASRPGQSIFGEQFF
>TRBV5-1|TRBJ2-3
CASSFLTGGTDTQYF
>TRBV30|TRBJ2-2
CAWSYTERETGELFF
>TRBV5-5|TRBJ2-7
CASSPDGAEEQYF
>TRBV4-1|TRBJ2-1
CASSLRLAASYNEQFF
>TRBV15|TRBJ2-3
CATSKAAGDTQYF
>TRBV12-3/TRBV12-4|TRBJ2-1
CASSGGLAGYNEQFF
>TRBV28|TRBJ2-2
CASSLGVGDLTGELFF
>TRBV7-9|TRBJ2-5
CASSFESETQYF
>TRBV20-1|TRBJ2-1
CSARDPGRSSDEQFF
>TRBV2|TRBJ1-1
CASSVGYTEAFF
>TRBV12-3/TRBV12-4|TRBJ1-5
CASSLKGKNQPQHF
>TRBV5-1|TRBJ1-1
CASSLGQGGWSTEAFF
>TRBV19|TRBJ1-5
CASSVQGVNQPQHF
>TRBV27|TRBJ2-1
CASSFGTSGVDEQFF
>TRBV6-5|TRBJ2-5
CASRPGHAEWETQYF
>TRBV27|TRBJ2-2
CATSETGLPLGGELFF
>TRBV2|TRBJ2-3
CASSDSRAVSTDTQYF
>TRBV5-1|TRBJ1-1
CASSPYGVGDEAFF